The rows below give T cell receptor beta chains drawn from one sample of a study of response to subunit inactivated influenza vaccine. In TCRdb, the RT-PCR reads were re-called with MiXCR into one record per CDR3 protein. The sample carries some 500,000 distinct CDR3 sequences, 10% to 15% recorded once. The source was PBMCs from blood, collected 40 to 50 days after vaccination. These receptors came from a man in his fifties who received an inactivated influenza vaccine. Each CDR3 is given with its conserved first and last residue. A D gene is named only where the DNA matches it firmly. Clone size is not always given. Where it is, it says once, few, many or a class for expanded clones.

D: -; J: TRBJ1-4; V: TRBV5-1; size: few; CDR3: CASSLNGQELFRNNEKLFF; DNA: TGCGCCAGCAGCTTGAATGGGCAGGAGCTTTTTCGGAATAATGAAAAACTGTTTTTT
D: TRBD2; J: TRBJ2-1; V: TRBV5-1; size: -; CDR3: CASSLTSGVHNEQFF; DNA: TGCGCCAGCAGCTTGACTAGCGGGGTCCACAATGAGCAGTTCTTC
D: TRBD2; J: TRBJ2-5; V: TRBV24-1; size: few; CDR3: CATSDSGLAVGVQYF; DNA: TGTGCCACCAGTGATTCGGGACTAGCGGTGGGGGTCCAGTACTTC
D: TRBD2; J: TRBJ2-7; V: TRBV11-2; size: -; CDR3: CASSLEAGGNQYF; DNA: TGTGCCAGCAGCTTAGAAGCGGGAGGGAACCAGTACTTC
D: TRBD1; J: TRBJ2-1; V: TRBV9; size: -; CDR3: CASSGGQGVYNEQFF; DNA: TGTGCCAGCAGCGGGGGACAGGGAGTCTACAATGAGCAGTTCTTC
D: -; J: TRBJ1-1; V: TRBV4-2; size: few; CDR3: CASSQVGVWNTEAFF; DNA: TGTGCCAGCAGCCAGGTGGGAGTTTGGAACACTGAAGCTTTCTTT
D: -; J: TRBJ2-6; V: TRBV11-1; size: -; CDR3: CASSLGLLSPSAGANVLTF; DNA: TGTGCCAGCAGCCTGGGACTCCTTAGTCCGTCCGCTGGGGCCAACGTCCTGACTTTC
D: TRBD1; J: TRBJ2-6; V: TRBV7-9; size: -; CDR3: CASSFTGGSEVLTF; DNA: TGTGCCAGCAGCTTTACAGGGGGATCCGAGGTCCTGACTTTC
D: -; J: TRBJ2-3; V: TRBV29-1; size: few; CDR3: CSGIDSRWPTDTQYF; DNA: TGCAGCGGAATAGACAGCCGGTGGCCCACAGATACGCAGTATTTT
D: -; J: TRBJ2-3; V: TRBV20-1; size: -; CDR3: CSASVPVTDTQYF; DNA: TGCAGTGCTAGTGTTCCGGTGACAGATACGCAGTATTTT
D: -; J: TRBJ2-1; V: TRBV7-3; size: -; CDR3: CASSSPGNNEQFF; DNA: TGTGCCAGCAGCTCTCCGGGAAACAATGAGCAGTTCTTC
D: -; J: TRBJ2-7; V: TRBV6-1; size: -; CDR3: CASRRSQTIPSYEQYF; DNA: TGTGCCAGCAGGCGCTCTCAGACGATCCCCTCCTACGAGCAGTACTTC
D: TRBD1; J: TRBJ1-1; V: TRBV29-1; size: -; CDR3: CSVEFRQGGTEAFF; DNA: TGCAGCGTTGAGTTTCGACAGGGTGGGACTGAAGCTTTCTTT
D: -; J: TRBJ1-4; V: TRBV12-3/TRBV12-4; size: many; CDR3: CASSLSGGGHEKLFF; DNA: TGTGCCAGCAGTTTATCGGGGGGCGGGCATGAAAAACTGTTTTTT
D: TRBD2; J: TRBJ2-1; V: TRBV7-6; size: few; CDR3: CASSLEAGVGEQFF; DNA: TGTGCCAGCAGCTTAGAGGCGGGAGTTGGTGAGCAGTTCTTC
D: TRBD2; J: TRBJ2-7; V: TRBV11-2; size: -; CDR3: CASRGLAGGRSSYEQYF; DNA: TGTGCCAGCAGGGGACTAGCGGGAGGAAGGAGCTCCTACGAGCAGTACTTC
D: -; J: TRBJ1-1; V: TRBV20-1; size: many; CDR3: CSAPNREGYMNTEAFF; DNA: TGCAGTGCTCCGAACAGGGAAGGGTACATGAACACTGAAGCTTTCTTT
D: -; J: TRBJ1-2; V: TRBV12-3/TRBV12-4; size: many; CDR3: CASSWVQGSPYGYTF; DNA: TGTGCCAGCAGTTGGGTCCAGGGGAGCCCCTATGGCTACACCTTC
D: -; J: TRBJ2-6; V: TRBV5-1; size: many; CDR3: CASSWKTGTSSGANVLTF; DNA: TGCGCCAGCAGCTGGAAGACAGGTACCTCCTCTGGGGCCAACGTCCTGACTTTC
D: -; J: TRBJ2-1; V: TRBV20-1; size: few; CDR3: CSARGGYNEQFF; DNA: TGCAGTGCTAGAGGGGGTTACAATGAGCAGTTCTTC
D: TRBD1; J: TRBJ2-1; V: TRBV5-1; size: -; CDR3: CASSFTGDSSYNEQFF; DNA: TGCGCCAGCAGCTTTACAGGGGATAGCTCCTACAATGAGCAGTTCTTC
D: TRBD2; J: TRBJ2-1; V: TRBV27; size: -; CDR3: CASSLLTSGGPYNEQFF; DNA: TGTGCCAGCAGTCTCCTGACTAGCGGGGGACCCTACAATGAGCAGTTCTTC
D: -; J: TRBJ1-1; V: TRBV7-9; size: -; CDR3: CASDTPNTEAFF; DNA: TGTGCCAGCGACACTCCGAACACTGAAGCTTTCTTT
D: TRBD2; J: TRBJ2-1; V: TRBV11-2; size: -; CDR3: CASSLDALAGANEQFF; DNA: TGTGCCAGCAGCTTAGATGCGCTAGCGGGGGCTAATGAGCAGTTCTTC
D: -; J: TRBJ2-1; V: TRBV5-1; size: many; CDR3: CASSGQSYNEQFF; DNA: TGCGCCAGCAGTGGACAGTCCTACAATGAGCAGTTCTTC
D: TRBD1; J: TRBJ1-1; V: TRBV10-3; size: -; CDR3: CAIRGQEDTEAFF; DNA: TGTGCCATCAGGGGACAGGAGGACACTGAAGCTTTCTTT
D: -; J: TRBJ1-3; V: TRBV7-9; size: -; CDR3: CASSPAWGSGNTIYF; DNA: TGTGCCAGCAGCCCCGCGTGGGGATCTGGAAACACCATATATTTT
D: TRBD2; J: TRBJ2-3; V: TRBV10-1; size: few; CDR3: CASRAGGPQDTQYF; DNA: TGCGCCAGCAGGGCGGGGGGGCCTCAAGATACGCAGTATTTT
D: TRBD1; J: TRBJ2-3; V: TRBV12-3/TRBV12-4; size: many; CDR3: CASSLGVTGDGADTQYF; DNA: TGTGCCAGCAGTTTAGGTGTGACAGGGGATGGCGCAGATACGCAGTATTTT
D: -; J: TRBJ2-7; V: TRBV6-2/TRBV6-3; size: -; CDR3: CASSYSSGGLREQYF; DNA: TGTGCCAGCAGTTACTCGAGTGGGGGCCTACGCGAGCAGTACTTC
D: TRBD2; J: TRBJ2-5; V: TRBV10-3; size: -; CDR3: CAISVGTSGSRETQYF; DNA: TGTGCCATCAGTGTGGGGACTAGCGGGAGCCGTGAGACCCAGTACTTC
D: -; J: TRBJ1-3; V: TRBV7-9; size: -; CDR3: CASSLPGYSGNTIYF; DNA: TGTGCCAGCAGCTTACCAGGGTACTCTGGAAACACCATATATTTT
D: TRBD1; J: TRBJ1-2; V: TRBV18; size: few; CDR3: CASSPQDRGSYGYTF; DNA: TGTGCCAGCTCACCCCAAGACAGGGGTTCTTACGGCTACACCTTC
D: -; J: TRBJ2-1; V: TRBV5-1; size: few; CDR3: CASSLEKRANEQFF; DNA: TGCGCCAGCAGCTTGGAAAAACGCGCTAATGAGCAGTTCTTC
D: -; J: TRBJ2-1; V: TRBV20-1; size: few; CDR3: CSATRGYNEQFF; DNA: TGCAGTGCGACCAGGGGTTACAATGAGCAGTTCTTC
D: -; J: TRBJ1-1; V: TRBV7-2; size: few; CDR3: CSGGNTEAFF; DNA: TGTTCGGGGGGGAACACTGAAGCTTTCTTT
D: -; J: TRBJ2-1; V: TRBV5-6; size: few; CDR3: CASLEGVSRDEQFF; DNA: TGTGCCAGCCTGGAGGGGGTTAGTCGGGATGAGCAGTTCTTC
D: -; J: TRBJ2-1; V: TRBV20-1; size: many; CDR3: CSAPWRGPSDEQFF; DNA: TGCAGTGCTCCTTGGCGGGGCCCCAGCGATGAGCAGTTCTTC
D: -; J: TRBJ2-1; V: TRBV15; size: few; CDR3: CATSRDLGSGQFF; DNA: TGTGCCACCAGCAGAGATCTTGGAAGTGGGCAGTTCTTC
D: -; J: TRBJ2-3; V: TRBV5-1; size: few; CDR3: CASSPDPTGMATDTQYF; DNA: TGCGCCAGCAGCCCCGACCCCACAGGGATGGCCACAGATACGCAGTATTTT
D: -; J: TRBJ2-7; V: TRBV4-3; size: -; CDR3: CASSQELGSSYEQYF; DNA: TGCGCCAGCAGCCAAGAACTAGGGAGCTCCTACGAGCAGTACTTC
D: TRBD2; J: TRBJ2-7; V: TRBV20-1; size: many; CDR3: CSARVREGPRSEQYF; DNA: TGCAGTGCTAGAGTGCGGGAGGGCCCTCGAAGCGAGCAGTACTTC
D: -; J: TRBJ2-7; V: TRBV11-2; size: few; CDR3: CAVNLGGTYEQYF; DNA: TGTGCCGTGAACTTGGGGGGTACCTACGAGCAGTACTTC
D: -; J: TRBJ2-4; V: TRBV12-3/TRBV12-4; size: many; CDR3: CASSLLGRGSGNIQYF; DNA: TGTGCCAGCAGTTTATTGGGACGAGGGTCGGGAAACATTCAGTACTTC
D: TRBD1; J: TRBJ1-2; V: TRBV25-1; size: -; CDR3: CASSRDRFYGYTF; DNA: TGTGCCAGCAGTAGGGACAGATTCTATGGCTACACCTTC
D: -; J: TRBJ1-2; V: TRBV3-1; size: few; CDR3: CASSQDARVGYGYTF; DNA: TGTGCCAGCAGCCAAGATGCCCGGGTGGGCTATGGCTACACCTTC
D: TRBD1; J: TRBJ2-7; V: TRBV20-1; size: -; CDR3: CSARIGTDYEQYF; DNA: TGCAGTGCTAGGATAGGGACAGACTACGAGCAGTACTTC
D: -; J: TRBJ2-1; V: TRBV6-5; size: few; CDR3: CASSYSAGYEQFF; DNA: TGTGCCAGCAGTTACTCGGCGGGGTATGAGCAGTTCTTC
D: -; J: TRBJ1-5; V: TRBV6-5; size: few; CDR3: CASSYGRGAGQPQHF; DNA: TGTGCCAGCAGTTACGGAAGGGGGGCAGGTCAGCCCCAGCATTTT
D: -; J: TRBJ2-1; V: TRBV6-5; size: few; CDR3: CASSYDSGVYNEQFF; DNA: TGTGCCAGCAGTTACGACTCAGGGGTGTACAATGAGCAGTTCTTC
D: -; J: TRBJ2-3; V: TRBV7-8; size: -; CDR3: CASSSLGRGADTQYF; DNA: TGTGCCAGCAGCTCCCTTGGAAGGGGGGCAGATACGCAGTATTTT
D: -; J: TRBJ1-3; V: TRBV7-2; size: few; CDR3: CASSPPSAGNTIYF; DNA: TGTGCCAGCAGCCCCCCGTCGGCGGGAAACACCATATATTTT
D: TRBD2; J: TRBJ2-3; V: TRBV12-3/TRBV12-4; size: -; CDR3: CAGSLGTSGTDTQYF; DNA: TGTGCCGGCAGTTTGGGGACTAGCGGCACAGATACGCAGTATTTT
D: -; J: TRBJ1-2; V: TRBV20-1; size: few; CDR3: CSASIPGLVGYTF; DNA: TGCAGTGCTAGTATTCCCGGACTGGTTGGCTACACCTTC
D: TRBD1; J: TRBJ2-5; V: TRBV4-3; size: -; CDR3: CASSQKTGETQYF; DNA: TGCGCCAGCAGCCAAAAGACAGGGGAGACCCAGTACTTC
D: TRBD2; J: TRBJ2-3; V: TRBV10-1; size: few; CDR3: CASSSRVSGGTDTQYF; DNA: TGCGCCAGCAGTTCTCGGGTGAGCGGGGGCACAGATACGCAGTATTTT
D: TRBD1; J: TRBJ2-6; V: TRBV29-1; size: many; CDR3: CSVSIAGGTGANVLTF; DNA: TGCAGCGTTAGTATAGCAGGGGGAACTGGGGCCAACGTCCTGACTTTC